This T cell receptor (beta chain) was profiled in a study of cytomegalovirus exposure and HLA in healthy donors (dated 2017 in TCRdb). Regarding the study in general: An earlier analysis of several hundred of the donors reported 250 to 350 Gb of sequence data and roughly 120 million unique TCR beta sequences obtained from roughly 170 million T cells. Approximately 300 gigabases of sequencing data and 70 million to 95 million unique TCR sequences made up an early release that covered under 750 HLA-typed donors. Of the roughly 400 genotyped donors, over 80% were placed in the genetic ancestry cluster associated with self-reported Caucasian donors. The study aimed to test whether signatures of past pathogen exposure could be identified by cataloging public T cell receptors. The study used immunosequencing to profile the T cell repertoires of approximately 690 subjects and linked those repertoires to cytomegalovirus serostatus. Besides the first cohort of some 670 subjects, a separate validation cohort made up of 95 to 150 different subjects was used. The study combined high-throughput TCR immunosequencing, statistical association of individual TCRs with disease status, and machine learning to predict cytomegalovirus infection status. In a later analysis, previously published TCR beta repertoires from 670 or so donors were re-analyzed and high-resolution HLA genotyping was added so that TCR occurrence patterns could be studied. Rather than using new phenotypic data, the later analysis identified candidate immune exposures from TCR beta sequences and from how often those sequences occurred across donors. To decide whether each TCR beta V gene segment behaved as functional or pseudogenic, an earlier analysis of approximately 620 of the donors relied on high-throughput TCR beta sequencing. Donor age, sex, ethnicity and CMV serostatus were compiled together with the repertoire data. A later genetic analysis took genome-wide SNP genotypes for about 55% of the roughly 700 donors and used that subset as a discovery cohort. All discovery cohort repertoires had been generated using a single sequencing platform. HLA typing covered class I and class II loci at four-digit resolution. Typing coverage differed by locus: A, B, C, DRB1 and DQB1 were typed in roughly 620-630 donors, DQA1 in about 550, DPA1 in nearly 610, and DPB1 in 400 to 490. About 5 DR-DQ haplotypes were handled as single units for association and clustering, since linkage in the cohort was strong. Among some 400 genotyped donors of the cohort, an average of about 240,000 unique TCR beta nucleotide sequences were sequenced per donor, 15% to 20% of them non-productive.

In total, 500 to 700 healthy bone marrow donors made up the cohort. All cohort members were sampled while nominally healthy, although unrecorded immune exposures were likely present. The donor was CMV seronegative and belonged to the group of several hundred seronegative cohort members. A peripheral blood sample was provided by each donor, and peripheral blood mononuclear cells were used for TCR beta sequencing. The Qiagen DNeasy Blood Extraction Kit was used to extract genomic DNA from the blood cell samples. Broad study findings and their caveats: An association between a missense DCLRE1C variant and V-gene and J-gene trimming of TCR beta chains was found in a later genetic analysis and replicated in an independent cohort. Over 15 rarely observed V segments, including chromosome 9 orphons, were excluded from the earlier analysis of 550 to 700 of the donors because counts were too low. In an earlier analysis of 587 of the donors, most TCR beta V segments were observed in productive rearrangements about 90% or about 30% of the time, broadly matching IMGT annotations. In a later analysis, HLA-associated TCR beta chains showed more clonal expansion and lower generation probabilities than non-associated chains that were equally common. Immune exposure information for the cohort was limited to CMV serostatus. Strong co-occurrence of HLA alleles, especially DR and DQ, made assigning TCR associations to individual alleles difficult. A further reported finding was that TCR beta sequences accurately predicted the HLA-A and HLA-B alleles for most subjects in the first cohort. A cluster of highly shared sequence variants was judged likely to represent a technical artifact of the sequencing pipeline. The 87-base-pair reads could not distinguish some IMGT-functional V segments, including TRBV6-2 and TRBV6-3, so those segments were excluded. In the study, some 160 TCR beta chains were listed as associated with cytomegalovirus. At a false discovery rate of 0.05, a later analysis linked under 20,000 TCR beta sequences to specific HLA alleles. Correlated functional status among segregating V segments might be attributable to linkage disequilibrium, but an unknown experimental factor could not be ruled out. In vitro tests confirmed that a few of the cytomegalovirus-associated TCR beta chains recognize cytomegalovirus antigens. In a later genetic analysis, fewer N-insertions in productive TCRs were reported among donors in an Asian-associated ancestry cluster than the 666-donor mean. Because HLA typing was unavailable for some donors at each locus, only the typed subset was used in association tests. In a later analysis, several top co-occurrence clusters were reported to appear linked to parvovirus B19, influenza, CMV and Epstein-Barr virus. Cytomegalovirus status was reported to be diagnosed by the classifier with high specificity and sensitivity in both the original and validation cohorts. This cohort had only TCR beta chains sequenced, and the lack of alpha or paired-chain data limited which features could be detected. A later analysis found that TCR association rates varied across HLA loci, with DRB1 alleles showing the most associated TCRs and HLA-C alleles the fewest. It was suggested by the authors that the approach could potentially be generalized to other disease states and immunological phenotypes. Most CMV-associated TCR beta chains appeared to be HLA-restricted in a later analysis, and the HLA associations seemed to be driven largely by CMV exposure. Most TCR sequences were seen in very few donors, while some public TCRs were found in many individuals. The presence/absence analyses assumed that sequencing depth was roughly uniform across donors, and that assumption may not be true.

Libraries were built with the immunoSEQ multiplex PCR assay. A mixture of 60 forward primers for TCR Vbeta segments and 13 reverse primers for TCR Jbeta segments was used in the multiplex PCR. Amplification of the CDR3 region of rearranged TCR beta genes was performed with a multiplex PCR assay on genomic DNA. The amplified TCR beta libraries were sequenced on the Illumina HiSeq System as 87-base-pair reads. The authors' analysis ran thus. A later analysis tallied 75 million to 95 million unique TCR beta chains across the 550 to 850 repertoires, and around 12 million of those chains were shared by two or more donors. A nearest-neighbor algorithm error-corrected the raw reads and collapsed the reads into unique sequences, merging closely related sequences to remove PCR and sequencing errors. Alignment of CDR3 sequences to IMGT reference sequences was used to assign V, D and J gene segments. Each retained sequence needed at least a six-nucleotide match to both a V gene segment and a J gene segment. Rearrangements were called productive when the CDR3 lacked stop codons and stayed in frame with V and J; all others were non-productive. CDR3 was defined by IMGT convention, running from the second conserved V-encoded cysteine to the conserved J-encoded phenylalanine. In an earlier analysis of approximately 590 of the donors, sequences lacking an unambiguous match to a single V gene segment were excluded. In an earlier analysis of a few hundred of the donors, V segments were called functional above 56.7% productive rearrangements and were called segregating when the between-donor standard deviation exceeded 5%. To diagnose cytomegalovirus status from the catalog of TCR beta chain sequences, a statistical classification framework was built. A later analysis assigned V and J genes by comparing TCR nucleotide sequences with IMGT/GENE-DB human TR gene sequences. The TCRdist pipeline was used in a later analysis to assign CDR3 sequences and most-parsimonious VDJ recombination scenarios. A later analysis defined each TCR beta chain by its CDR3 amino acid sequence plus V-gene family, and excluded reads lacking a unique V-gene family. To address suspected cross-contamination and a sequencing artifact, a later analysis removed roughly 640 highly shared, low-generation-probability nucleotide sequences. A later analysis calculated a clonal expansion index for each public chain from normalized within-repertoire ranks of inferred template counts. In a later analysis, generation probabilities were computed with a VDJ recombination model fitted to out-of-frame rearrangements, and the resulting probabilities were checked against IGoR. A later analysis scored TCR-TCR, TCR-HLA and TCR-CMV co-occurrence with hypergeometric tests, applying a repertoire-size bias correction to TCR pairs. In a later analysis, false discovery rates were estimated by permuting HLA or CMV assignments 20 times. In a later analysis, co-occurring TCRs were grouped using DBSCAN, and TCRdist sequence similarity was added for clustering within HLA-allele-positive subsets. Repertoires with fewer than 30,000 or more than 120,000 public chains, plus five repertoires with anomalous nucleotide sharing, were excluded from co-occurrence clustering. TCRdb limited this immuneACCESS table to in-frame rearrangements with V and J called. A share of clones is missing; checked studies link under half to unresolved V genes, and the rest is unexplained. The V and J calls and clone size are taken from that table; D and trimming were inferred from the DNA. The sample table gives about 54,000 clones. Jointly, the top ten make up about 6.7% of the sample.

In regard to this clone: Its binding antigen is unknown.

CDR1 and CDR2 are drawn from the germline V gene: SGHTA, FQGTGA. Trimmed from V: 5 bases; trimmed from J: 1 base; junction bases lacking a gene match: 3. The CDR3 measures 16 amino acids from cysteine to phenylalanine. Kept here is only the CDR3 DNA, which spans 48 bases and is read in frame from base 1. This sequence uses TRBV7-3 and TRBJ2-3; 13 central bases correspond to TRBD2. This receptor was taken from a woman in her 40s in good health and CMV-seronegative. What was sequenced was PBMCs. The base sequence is TGTGCCAGCAGCCCCGGGACTAGCGGGGGCACAGATACGCAGTATTTT. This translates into CASSPGTSGGTDTQYF.